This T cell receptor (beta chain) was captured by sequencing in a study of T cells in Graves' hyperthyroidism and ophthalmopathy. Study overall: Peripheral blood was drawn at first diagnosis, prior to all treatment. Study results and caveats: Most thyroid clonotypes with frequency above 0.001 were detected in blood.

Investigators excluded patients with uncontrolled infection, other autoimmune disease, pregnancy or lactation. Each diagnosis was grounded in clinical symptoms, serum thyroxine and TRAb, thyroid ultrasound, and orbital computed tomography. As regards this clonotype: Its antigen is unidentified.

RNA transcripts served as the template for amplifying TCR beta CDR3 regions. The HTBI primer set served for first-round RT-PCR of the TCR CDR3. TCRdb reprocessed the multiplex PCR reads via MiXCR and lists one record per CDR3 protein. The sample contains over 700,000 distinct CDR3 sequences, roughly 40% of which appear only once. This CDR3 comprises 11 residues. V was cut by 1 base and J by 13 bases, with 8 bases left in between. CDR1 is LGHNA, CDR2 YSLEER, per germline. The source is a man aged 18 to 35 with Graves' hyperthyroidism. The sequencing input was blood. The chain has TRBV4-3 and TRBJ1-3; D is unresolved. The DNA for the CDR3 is TGCGCCAGCAGCCAAGGGCCTCAGATATATTTT. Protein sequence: CASSQGPQIYF.